Following are 30 T cell receptor beta chains from one sample sequenced in a study of blood T cell repertoires in COVID-19. Generated by immunoSEQ multiplex PCR, the TCRdb table keeps only in-frame clones and is missing some. The sample yields about 120,000 clones, about four fifths seen once. Sequencing used peripheral blood. These receptors all stem from a human donor in a cohort sampled during active COVID-19.

This sequence joins TRBV4-1 and TRBJ2-5; D may be TRBD2 (6 bases). CDR1 MGHRA and CDR2 YSYEKL come from the germline V gene. The CDR3 spans 13 residues. Trimming took off 4 bases at V and 3 bases at J, with 9 bases between the two ends. The CDR3: CASSLGLEETQYF. The CDR3 DNA is TGCGCCAGCAGCCTGGGACTCGAAGAGACCCAGTACTTC.

The gene calls are TRBV5-6 and TRBJ1-2, with D perhaps matching TRBD1 (6 bases). CDR1 and CDR2 from the germline V gene are SGHDT and YYEEEE. The CDR3 is 13 residues long. Trimming took 2 bases from V and 6 from J, leaving 11 bases between them. This CDR3 is CASSLPGDHGYTF. CDR3 nucleotide sequence: TGTGCCAGCAGCTTACCAGGGGACCATGGCTACACCTTC.

This chain connects TRBV7-8 to TRBJ2-7; TRBD1 matches at 7 bases. The CDR3 contains 14 residues. The germline V gene encodes CDR1 SGHVS and CDR2 FQNEAQ. The V segment lost 5 bases and the J segment 4 bases; nucleotides outside the gene matches: 8. The CDR3 reads CASSVVGTAYEQYF. CDR3 in DNA: TGTGCCAGCAGCGTCGTCGGGACAGCATACGAGCAGTACTTC.

V and J are TRBV4-3 and TRBJ2-2; 8 nucleotides line up with TRBD1. V was clipped by 5 bases and J by 6 bases; unmatched bases: 11. CDR1 and CDR2 (germline): LGHNA, YSLEER. The CDR3 totals 16 residues. CDR3 residues: CASSVGGTGRAGELFF. The CDR3 nucleotides are TGCGCCAGCAGCGTAGGGGGGACAGGCCGGGCCGGGGAGCTGTTTTTT.

The chain uses TRBV7-8 and TRBJ2-7, with 7 bases lining up with TRBD1. This CDR3 region has 16 residues. Germline V gives CDR1 SGHVS, CDR2 FQNEAQ. Trimming took 1 base from V and 4 from J; bases not matched to a gene: 10. CDR3 amino acids: CASSLGGGTAAYEQYF. Here the CDR3 DNA reads TGTGCCAGCAGCTTAGGAGGTGGGACAGCCGCTTACGAGCAGTACTTC. Full variable domain (missing parts from reference TRBV7-8 and TRBJ2-7): GAGVSQSPRYKVAKRGQDVALRCDPISGHVSLFWYQQALGQGPEFLTYFQNEAQLDKSGLPSDRFFAERPEGSVSTLKIQRTQQEDSAVYLCASSLGGGTAAYEQYFGPGTRLTVT.

This chain uses TRBV7-2 with TRBJ2-2; tentative D call: TRBD1 (5 bases). Per the germline V gene, CDR1 is SGHTA and CDR2 is FQGNSA. The germline V and J ends were trimmed by 4 bases and 6 bases, with 12 bases remaining between them. This CDR3 is 14 amino acids long. In nucleotides, the CDR3 is TGTGCCAGCAGCTCTCTTACCAGGGCCGGGGAGCTGTTTTTT. Residues: CASSSLTRAGELFF.

This clone was detected only once. The gene calls are TRBV15 and TRBJ2-1; D is ambiguous. V was clipped by 6 bases and J by 4 bases, with 4 bases between them. Germline values: CDR1 LNHNV, CDR2 YYDKDF (reference sequence). This CDR3 has 11 residues. This CDR3 is CATSSYNEQFF. CDR3 in DNA: TGTGCCACCAGTAGTTACAATGAGCAGTTCTTC. Using reference TRBV15 and TRBJ2-1 for the parts outside the CDR3, the full variable domain is DAMVIQNPRYQVTQFGKPVTLSCSQTLNHNVMYWYQQKSSQAPKLLFHYYDKDFNNEADTPDNFQSRRPNTSFCFLDIRSPGLGDTAMYLCATSSYNEQFFGPGTRLTVL.

The chain links TRBV19 to TRBJ2-1, with a possible D match to TRBD1 (7 bases). CDR3 length: 16 amino acids. V lost 3 bases to trimming and J lost 3 bases, with 15 bases between them. Germline V gene sequence: CDR1 LNHDA, CDR2 SQIVND (reference sequence). The CDR3 DNA follows: TGTGCCAGTAGTATTGCCGGGGGACAGTACTACAATGAGCAGTTCTTC. This translates into CASSIAGGQYYNEQFF.

This clone has just a few counts. The V gene is TRBV19, the J gene TRBJ1-1; D ambiguous. This CDR3 has 12 amino acids. The V and J ends lost 3 bases and 6 bases respectively, with 8 bases between them. The V gene's germline CDR1 is LNHDA and CDR2 SQIVND (reference sequence). For the CDR3, the DNA is TGTGCCAGTAGTATCCGAGATGCTGAAGCTTTCTTT. It yields the protein CASSIRDAEAFF.

V gene TRBV5-1 combines with J gene TRBJ2-5; D is perhaps TRBD1 (6 bases). This CDR3 is 15 amino acids long. Germline V gene sequence: CDR1 SGHRS, CDR2 YFSETQ. Between the trimmed V and J ends, which lost 2 bases and 1 base, there was a span of 12 bases. The CDR3 region is CASSLDRWIQETQYF. The CDR3 DNA sequence: TGCGCCAGCAGCTTAGACAGGTGGATCCAAGAGACCCAGTACTTC.

The genes are TRBV23-1 and TRBJ1-2; 9 nucleotides line up with TRBD1. TRBV23-1 is identified as an open reading frame with a role that is uncertain. The V gene end was trimmed by 11 bases and the J gene end by 4 bases; junction bases not matched to a gene: 8. This CDR3 contains 13 residues. CDR3 amino acids: CAPGDRDPYGYTF. The CDR3 DNA follows: TGCGCCCCAGGGGACAGGGATCCCTATGGCTACACCTTC.

This clone occurred once. The rearrangement joins TRBV6-5 to TRBJ1-1, with D possibly being TRBD1 (5 bases). Germline V lookup: CDR1 MNHEY, CDR2 SVGAGI. The V and J ends lost 2 bases and 3 bases respectively, with 7 bases between them. The CDR3 is made up of 13 amino acids. The CDR3 DNA sequence: TGTGCCAGCAGTTACGGGGGGTACACTGAAGCTTTCTTT. This codes for CASSYGGYTEAFF.

The chain carries TRBV29-1 and TRBJ1-1, with D perhaps matching TRBD1 (5 bases). Trimming removed 5 bases at V and 1 base at J, with 11 bases between. This CDR3 region has 13 residues. Germline CDR1 SQVTM, CDR2 ANQGSEA. The CDR3 spells CSVTTQGNTEAFF. In DNA, the CDR3 is TGCAGCGTTACCACCCAGGGGAACACTGAAGCTTTCTTT.

This chain links TRBV7-9 with TRBJ2-5; a weak D match, TRBD2 (5 bases). CDR1 is SEHNR and CDR2 is FQNEAQ in the germline V gene (reference sequence). V shed 5 bases and J shed 2 bases, with 12 bases lying between them. This CDR3 contains 14 residues. The CDR3 loop reads CASSPGSYQETQYF. CDR3 DNA: TGTGCCAGCAGCCCGGGGTCTTATCAAGAGACCCAGTACTTC.

The chain carries TRBV6-2 or TRBV6-3 and TRBJ2-7; TRBD1 matches at 8 bases. The CDR3 spans 15 residues. The V segment lost 2 bases and the J segment 7 bases; nucleotides outside the gene matches: 10. Germline CDR1 and CDR2: MNHEY and SVGEGT. The CDR3, as DNA: TGTGCCAGCAGTTACCTTGGACAGGGACCGGGGGAGCAGTACTTC. It yields the protein CASSYLGQGPGEQYF.

This rearrangement joins TRBV7-2 to TRBJ2-5, with D possibly being TRBD2 (6 bases). Trimming cost V 2 bases and J 0 bases, with 10 bases left between them. The CDR3 totals 15 residues. Per germline, CDR1 SGHTA and CDR2 FQGNSA. This CDR3 reads CASSLRAGHQETQYF. CDR3 nucleotide sequence: TGTGCCAGCAGCTTACGAGCGGGCCACCAAGAGACCCAGTACTTC.

The chain combines TRBV18 with TRBJ1-1; 11 bases are a match to TRBD1. V lost 6 bases and J lost 3; bases outside the gene matches: 3. CDR1 and CDR2 (germline): KGHSH, LQKENI. The CDR3 length is 14 residues. The CDR3 reads CASSQGQGDTEAFF. CDR3 coding DNA: TGTGCCAGCTCCCAGGGACAGGGGGACACTGAAGCTTTCTTT. Full variable domain (missing parts from reference TRBV18 and TRBJ1-1): NAGVMQNPRHLVRRRGQEARLRCSPMKGHSHVYWYRQLPEEGLKFMVYLQKENIIDESGMPKERFSAEFPKEGPSILRIQQVVRGDSAAYFCASSQGQGDTEAFFGQGTRLTVV.

This chain links TRBV19 with TRBJ1-5; TRBD1 matches 8 bases. Germline lookup yields CDR1 LNHDA and CDR2 SQIVND (reference sequence). The CDR3 has 14 amino acids. The V segment lost 1 base and the J segment 4 bases; nucleotides outside the gene matches: 0. CDR3 sequence reads: CASSIGQGNQPQHF. CDR3 sequence (DNA): TGTGCCAGTAGTATAGGACAGGGGAATCAGCCCCAGCATTTT. The full variable domain, its missing parts supplied by reference TRBV19 and TRBJ1-5, is DGGITQSPKYLFRKEGQNVTLSCEQNLNHDAMYWYRQDPGQGLRLIYYSQIVNDFQKGDIAEGYSVSREKKESFPLTVTSAQKNPTAFYLCASSIGQGNQPQHFGDGTRLSIL.

The chain couples TRBV5-1 to TRBJ2-5; 8 nucleotides line up with TRBD1. Germline loops: CDR1 SGHRS, CDR2 YFSETQ. This CDR3 comprises 15 residues. The J segment lost 1 base and the V segment lost 4 bases, leaving 6 bases of the junction unmatched. This CDR3 is CASSLKGQAQETQYF. The CDR3 bases are TGCGCCAGCAGCCTCAAGGGACAGGCCCAAGAGACCCAGTACTTC.

CDR3 coding DNA: TGTGCCAGCAGCTTAGGTTGGACGGGAGACTCTGGAAACACCATATATTTT. It is translated as CASSLGWTGDSGNTIYF. The J gene is TRBJ1-3, the V gene TRBV7-8; no definite D call. The CDR3 runs to 17 residues. The germline V gene has CDR1 SGHVS and CDR2 FQNEAQ. The V end was cut by 1 base, the J end by 0 bases, with 13 bases between.

The chain employs TRBV3-1 (or the pseudogene TRBV3-2) and TRBJ1-5; D is uncertain. The CDR3 has 13 residues. The germline V gene has CDR1 LGHDT and CDR2 YNNKEL (reference sequence). V lost 0 bases and J lost 7, with 7 bases in between. The CDR3 DNA follows: TGTGCCAGCAGCCAAGATAGCCCACAGCCCCAGCATTTT. The encoded protein is CASSQDSPQPQHF.

V gene TRBV6-1 combines with J gene TRBJ2-2, with 10 bases that match TRBD1. Germline V gene sequence: CDR1 MNHNS, CDR2 SASEGT. The CDR3 runs to 14 residues. V shed 0 bases, J shed 13 bases, and the junction held 5 bases outside the gene matches. CDR3 in amino acids: CASSEAPGQGWLFF. The CDR3 DNA reads as TGTGCCAGCAGTGAAGCCCCGGGACAGGGGTGGCTGTTTTTT.

This chain uses TRBV9 with TRBJ2-3; 9 bases are a match to TRBD2. Germline assignment: CDR1 SGDLS and CDR2 YYNGEE. The CDR3 spans 16 residues. Trimming cost V 0 bases and J 3 bases; bases outside gene matches: 5. The CDR3 loop is CASSVDLAGMTDTQYF. The CDR3 DNA is TGTGCCAGCAGCGTAGACCTAGCGGGGATGACAGATACGCAGTATTTT.

For this clone: Other DNA sequences of this sample code for an identical CDR3. The chain recombines TRBV13 with TRBJ2-2, with 11 nucleotides matching TRBD1. The V segment lost 0 bases and the J segment 3 bases; nucleotides outside the gene matches: 3. Per the germline V gene, CDR1 is PRHDT and CDR2 is FYEKMQ (reference sequence). CDR3 length equals 17 residues. CDR3 sequence: CASSLGGTGGYTGELFF. The CDR3 coding sequence is TGTGCCAGCAGCTTAGGAGGGACAGGGGGTTACACCGGGGAGCTGTTTTTT.

The chain links TRBV12-3 or TRBV12-4 to TRBJ1-4; D is unresolved. The V end was cut by 3 bases, the J end by 7 bases, with 9 bases between. The CDR3 runs to 13 residues. The CDR3 coding sequence is TGTGCCAGCAGTTTCGAGTTTGGTGAAAAACTGTTTTTT. Translated: CASSFEFGEKLFF.

The gene calls are TRBV5-1 and TRBJ1-4; D remains unclear. The CDR3 totals 14 residues. The V gene lost 4 bases and the J gene lost 5 bases, with 12 bases spanning the gap. Germline CDR1 is SGHRS and CDR2 is YFSETQ. DNA for the CDR3: TGCGCCAGCAGCCCAGGCCGAAACAATGAAAAACTGTTTTTT. Protein sequence: CASSPGRNNEKLFF. Variable domain in full (rest from reference TRBV5-1 and TRBJ1-4): KAGVTQTPRYLIKTRGQQVTLSCSPISGHRSVSWYQQTPGQGLQFLFEYFSETQRNKGNFPGRFSGRQFSNSRSEMNVSTLELGDSALYLCASSPGRNNEKLFFGSGTQLSVL.

This chain connects TRBV10-1 to TRBJ2-3; 7 bases are a match to TRBD1. V trimming: 7 bases; J trimming: 2 bases; junction bases outside the gene matches: 18. This CDR3 contains 18 residues. Germline assignment: CDR1 WNHNN and CDR2 SYGVQD (reference sequence). This CDR3 reads CASTKQGPDKKYTDTQYF. In DNA, the CDR3 is TGCGCCAGCACTAAACAGGGGCCAGATAAAAAATACACAGATACGCAGTATTTT.

CDR3 DNA: TGTGCCAGCAGCGTAACGGGACAGGGGATCTATGGCTACACCTTC. It yields the protein CASSVTGQGIYGYTF. J is TRBJ1-2 and V is TRBV6-5, with TRBD1 matching 10 bases. The CDR3 covers 15 residues. V shed 6 bases, J shed 4 bases, and the junction held 8 bases outside the gene matches. Germline V gene sequence: CDR1 MNHEY, CDR2 SVGAGI.

As for this clone: Other DNA sequences of this sample code for an identical CDR3. The chain is built from TRBV19 and TRBJ1-2; D uncertain. The germline V gene has CDR1 LNHDA and CDR2 SQIVND (reference sequence). There are 13 residues in the CDR3. The V gene lost 7 bases and the J gene lost 1 base, with 10 bases spanning the gap. This chain's CDR3 is CASIGRDNYGYTF. The CDR3 DNA follows: TGTGCCAGTATCGGACGGGATAACTATGGCTACACCTTC.

The V gene is TRBV7-5, the J gene TRBJ1-5; TRBD1 is taken as the D call from the table, unchecked against the DNA. TRBV7-5 is designated a pseudogene. This CDR3 region has 17 residues. CDR3 region: CVRPRVRDREGNQPQHF. For the CDR3, the DNA is TGTGTCAGACCTCGGGTCCGGGACAGGGAGGGCAATCAGCCCCAGCATTTT.